This TCR beta chain appears in the sequencing data of a study of OX40 agonist ivuxolimab in advanced cancers. Germline V gene lookup returns CDR1 MNHEY and CDR2 SMNVEV (reference sequence). Deletions cut 5 bases from V and 7 bases from J, with 14 bases between. This CDR3 spans 13 amino acids. The assay was immunoSEQ multiplex PCR, and TCRdb's table has in-frame clones only and misses some. Among roughly 89,000 clones listed, about 86% were seen once. Concerning this clone itself: Its antigen remains unidentified.

General observations from the study: Still undetermined is the antigen specificity of the expanded peripheral T cells. Patients with a partial response at 0.1-3.0 mg/kg had among the lowest clonal expansion.

This receptor was taken from an adult with an advanced solid tumor such as melanoma, head and neck, liver or kidney cancer. The chain uses TRBV27 and TRBJ1-2; D gene unclear. Source: CD4+ or CD8+ T cells sorted from blood, taken in a trial of the OX40 agonist ivuxolimab. CDR3 nucleotide sequence: TGTGCCAGCAGTCTCGATGGCGTCGGTGGCTACACCTTC. Translating it yields CASSLDGVGGYTF.